The entry below describes one T cell receptor (beta chain). Its specificity is unknown. The sample belongs to a study of cytomegalovirus exposure and HLA in healthy donors. General study results and limits: Cytomegalovirus association was assigned to about 150 TCR beta chains.

Germline V gives CDR1 SGHTA, CDR2 FQGTGA. Between the trimmed V and J ends, which lost 1 base and 7 bases, there was a span of 13 bases. The CDR3 covers 14 residues. The donors belonged to the approximately 120-subject validation cohort, separate from the roughly 600-subject first cohort. TCRdb keeps only in-frame clones here, not all; method: immunoSEQ multiplex PCR. The sample has 150,000 to 200,000 clones; around nine tenths are singletons. Sequenced input: PBMCs. The chain is built from TRBV7-3 and TRBJ2-5; tentatively, D is TRBD2 (6 bases). This TCR was recovered from a young woman in good health and CMV-seropositive. The CDR3 loop is CASSLNSAGTTQYF. The CDR3 nucleotides read TGTGCCAGCAGCTTAAATTCGGCGGGGACGACCCAGTACTTC.